The rows below give T cell receptor beta chains drawn from one sample of a study of OX40 agonist ivuxolimab in advanced cancers. Profiled with immunoSEQ multiplex PCR; TCRdb holds only in-frame clones, not every one. The sample gives approximately 66,000 clones, about 85% of which show up once; roughly 0.8% is in the top ten. Source: CD4+ or CD8+ T cells sorted from blood, taken in a trial of the OX40 agonist ivuxolimab. The receptors come from an adult with an advanced solid tumor such as melanoma, head and neck, liver or kidney cancer. Both conserved end residues are part of each CDR3. D genes are given only for firm matches. Rows may omit the clone size; those that give it use once, few, many or a size class.

length: 14; J: TRBJ1-1; size: -; V: TRBV19; D: TRBD1; CDR3: CASIRGGQGSEAFF; DNA: TGTGCCAGTATCCGGGGGGGACAGGGGAGTGAAGCTTTCTTT
length: 14; J: TRBJ1-2; size: -; V: TRBV6-6; D: -; CDR3: CASSYSGGGYGYTF; DNA: TGTGCCAGCAGTTACTCGGGCGGAGGATATGGCTACACCTTC
length: 13; J: TRBJ2-7; size: -; V: TRBV2; D: TRBD1; CDR3: CASTGQGVGEQYF; DNA: TGTGCCAGCACGGGGCAGGGGGTAGGTGAGCAGTACTTC
length: 14; J: TRBJ1-1; size: -; V: TRBV27; D: -; CDR3: CASSLRVRGTEAFF; DNA: TGTGCCAGCAGTTTAAGGGTCAGAGGGACTGAAGCTTTCTTT
length: 14; J: TRBJ1-2; size: -; V: TRBV7-6; D: TRBD1; CDR3: CASSLADRGLGYTF; DNA: TGTGCCAGCAGCTTAGCGGACAGGGGGCTAGGCTACACCTTC
length: 12; J: TRBJ1-2; size: -; V: TRBV30; D: -; CDR3: CAWSPGQAGYTF; DNA: TGTGCCTGGTCCCCGGGACAAGCAGGCTACACCTTC
length: 13; J: TRBJ2-1; size: -; V: TRBV2; D: -; CDR3: CASNRVLTLEQFF; DNA: TGTGCCAGTAACCGGGTCCTAACCCTTGAGCAGTTCTTC
length: 13; J: TRBJ2-7; size: few; V: TRBV7-6; D: TRBD1; CDR3: CASSPRGRDEQYF; DNA: TGTGCCAGCAGCCCCAGGGGGCGGGATGAGCAGTACTTC
length: 14; J: TRBJ2-2; size: -; V: TRBV5-4; D: TRBD1; CDR3: CASSHGTGAGELFF; DNA: TGTGCCAGCAGCCACGGGACAGGGGCCGGGGAGCTGTTTTTT
length: 15; J: TRBJ2-7; size: -; V: TRBV10-3; D: TRBD2; CDR3: CAISEPPSGAYEQYF; DNA: TGTGCCATCAGTGAGCCTCCTAGCGGGGCCTACGAGCAGTACTTC
length: 17; J: TRBJ2-5; size: -; V: TRBV7-6; D: -; CDR3: CASSLPSGITGQETQYF; DNA: TGTGCCAGCAGCTTACCTAGTGGTATTACAGGGCAAGAGACCCAGTACTTC
length: 15; J: TRBJ1-5; size: -; V: TRBV29-1; D: -; CDR3: CSVVVGPNSNQPQHF; DNA: TGCAGCGTAGTGGTGGGGCCCAATAGCAATCAGCCCCAGCATTTT
length: 15; J: TRBJ2-5; size: -; V: TRBV11-1; D: -; CDR3: CASSLSGQSGETQYF; DNA: TGTGCCAGCAGCTTATCCGGGCAGTCGGGAGAGACCCAGTACTTC
length: 16; J: TRBJ1-2; size: -; V: TRBV18; D: TRBD1; CDR3: CASSLGLTGTVYGYTF; DNA: TGTGCCAGCTCACTGGGATTGACCGGGACAGTCTATGGCTACACCTTC
length: 15; J: TRBJ1-2; size: -; V: TRBV19; D: TRBD1; CDR3: CASSIGGQGAYGYTF; DNA: TGTGCCAGTAGTATAGGTGGACAGGGGGCGTATGGCTACACCTTC
length: 13; J: TRBJ2-3; size: -; V: TRBV30; D: -; CDR3: CAWSISPTDTQYF; DNA: TGTGCCTGGAGTATAAGCCCCACAGATACGCAGTATTTT
length: 15; J: TRBJ1-1; size: -; V: TRBV2; D: -; CDR3: CASSEVLGGSAEAFF; DNA: TGTGCCAGCAGTGAAGTCCTTGGGGGGTCCGCTGAAGCTTTCTTT
length: 14; J: TRBJ1-5; size: few; V: TRBV11-2; D: -; CDR3: CASSPTGNNQPQHF; DNA: TGTGCCAGCAGCCCCACAGGGAACAATCAGCCCCAGCATTTT
length: 12; J: TRBJ2-7; size: -; V: TRBV7-2; D: -; CDR3: CASSQNLREQYF; DNA: TGTGCCAGCAGCCAAAACCTCAGGGAGCAGTACTTC
length: 14; J: TRBJ2-3; size: -; V: TRBV18; D: TRBD2; CDR3: CASSGTSGTDTQYF; DNA: TGTGCCAGCTCAGGCACTAGCGGCACAGATACGCAGTATTTT
length: 12; J: TRBJ1-3; size: -; V: TRBV5-1; D: -; CDR3: CASGDSGNTIYF; DNA: TGCGCCAGCGGGGACTCTGGAAACACCATATATTTT
length: 15; J: TRBJ2-2; size: -; V: TRBV2; D: -; CDR3: CASSDGGSPTGELFF; DNA: TGTGCCAGCAGTGATGGGGGGAGCCCCACCGGGGAGCTGTTTTTT
length: 18; J: TRBJ2-7; size: -; V: TRBV27; D: TRBD1; CDR3: CASSLSIGTGGRTYEQYF; DNA: TGTGCCAGCAGTTTATCGATTGGGACAGGGGGCCGGACCTACGAGCAGTACTTC
length: 11; J: TRBJ1-5; size: -; V: TRBV5-8; D: -; CDR3: CASSRSQPQHF; DNA: TGTGCCAGCAGCCGTAGTCAGCCCCAGCATTTT
length: 14; J: TRBJ1-2; size: medium-sized; V: TRBV4-1; D: -; CDR3: CASSQVRRGQGYTF; DNA: TGCGCCAGCAGCCAAGTACGTCGGGGGCAGGGCTACACCTTC
length: 15; J: TRBJ1-1; size: -; V: TRBV27; D: -; CDR3: CASSSTLRGNTEAFF; DNA: TGTGCCAGCAGTTCGACCCTCAGGGGGAACACTGAAGCTTTCTTT